Sequencing of this T cell receptor (beta chain) was carried out in a study of T cells in Graves' hyperthyroidism and ophthalmopathy. The study, taken as a whole, reports: The model predicted ophthalmopathy a median approximately seven months before onset. Through a model of 13 V-J features, ophthalmopathy was separated from stable hyperthyroidism. Blood shared most expanded thyroid clonotypes above 0.001.

There were TCR beta CDR3 regions amplified from RNA transcripts. Initially, a first-round RT-PCR of the TCR CDR3 employed the HTBI primer set. TCRdb redid the calling of the multiplex PCR reads with MiXCR, one entry per CDR3 protein. The table has hundreds of thousands of distinct CDR3 sequences, 45% seen once. There are 12 residues in the CDR3. Trimming left V 4 bases short and J 2 bases short, with 9 bases between. Germline assignment: CDR1 SQVTM and CDR2 ANQGSEA. Researchers barred patients who had uncontrolled infection, other autoimmune disease, pregnancy or lactation. The table lists this clonotype with many counts. What it binds is unknown.

J is TRBJ2-7 and V is TRBV29-1; TRBD2 might be the D (5 bases). The TCR comes from an adult man with Graves' disease, either hyperthyroidism or ophthalmopathy (not recorded which). Sample: peripheral blood or thyroid tissue (not recorded which). CDR3 in amino acids: CSVGTGAYEQYF. The CDR3 region has the DNA TGCAGCGTTGGGACCGGGGCCTACGAGCAGTACTTC.